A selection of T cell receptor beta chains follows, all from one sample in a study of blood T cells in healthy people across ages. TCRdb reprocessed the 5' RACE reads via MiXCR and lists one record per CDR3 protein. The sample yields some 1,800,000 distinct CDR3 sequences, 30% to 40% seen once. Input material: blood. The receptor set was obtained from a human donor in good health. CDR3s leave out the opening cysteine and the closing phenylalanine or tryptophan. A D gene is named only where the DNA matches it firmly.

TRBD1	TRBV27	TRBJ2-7	ASSEGTGRIGQY
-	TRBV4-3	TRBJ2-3	ASSQEYGLDLSYEQY
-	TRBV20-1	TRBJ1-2	SAKTGEWNHGYT
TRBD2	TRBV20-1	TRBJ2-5	SARSGLAWQETQY
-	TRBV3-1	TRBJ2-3	ASSPQWGGASTDTQY
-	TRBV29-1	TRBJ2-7	SVAAQSYEQY
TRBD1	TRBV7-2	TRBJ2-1	ASSFGTGADEQF
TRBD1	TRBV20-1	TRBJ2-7	SARPALSGTAYEQY
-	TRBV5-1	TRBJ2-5	AGSFLRGGQKGETQY
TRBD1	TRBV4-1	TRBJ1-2	ASSHPAVGTGQSHYGYT
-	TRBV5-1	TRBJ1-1	ASSVTGRAVSTEAF
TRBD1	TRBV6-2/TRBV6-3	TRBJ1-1	ASSRQGAMKRDAEAF